This entry lists 7 T cell receptor beta chains sequenced from one sample in a study of T-cell reconstitution after alpha-beta-depleted transplantation in children (TCRdb year 2016). What this sample's treatment or condition label stands for: allogeneic hematopoietic cell transplantation with graft depleted of TCRalphabeta T cells and CD19 B cells. Library creation used PCR. The sequencing machine was an Illumina HiSeq 2500. TCR libraries were prepared with molecular barcoding, using unique molecular identifiers to normalize TCRbeta repertoire quantification. TCRdb passed the public sequencing reads through fastp at Q25 and MiXCR, retaining productive beta sequences. Rows are combined by CDR3 protein, so each entry shows the most common genes and DNA. Present in this sample are a few hundred thousand distinct CDR3 sequences, over 40% of which were seen just once. 27% of the sample is held by the ten biggest clonotypes.

The specimen comprised PBMCs, sampled before TCRalphabeta/CD19-depleted stem cell transplant. All receptors come from a girl aged 2-10 years with aplastic anemia, due to receive a stem cell transplant.

The chain combines TRBV6-2 or TRBV6-3 with TRBJ2-1; 8 bases map to TRBD1. The CDR3 has 13 amino acids. Trimming cost V 5 bases and J 9 bases; bases outside gene matches: 6. Germline values: CDR1 MNHEY, CDR2 SVGEGT. The CDR3 here is CASSNGQGFEQFF. The CDR3 nucleotides read TGTGCCAGCAGTAACGGACAGGGATTTGAGCAGTTCTTC.

This clonotype turned up a few times. The V and J genes are TRBV9 and TRBJ2-7; 11 bases fit TRBD1. Germline trimming cut 2 bases from V and 5 bases from J; bases unmatched to any gene: 3. The germline gives CDR1 SGDLS, CDR2 YYNGEE. The CDR3 consists of 14 residues. CDR3 sequence: CASSVGTGGDEQYF. CDR3 DNA: TGTGCCAGCAGCGTCGGGACAGGGGGGGACGAGCAGTACTTC.

The V call is TRBV3-1, the J call TRBJ1-1; TRBD1 aligns across 8 bases. There are 14 residues in the CDR3. J lost 4 bases, V lost 4 bases, and 5 bases had no gene match. CDR1 is LGHDT, CDR2 YNNKEL, per germline (reference sequence). CDR3 DNA sequence: TGTGCCAGCAGCCCAGGGGGCAAGGGCACTGAAGCTTTCTTT. It codes for CASSPGGKGTEAFF.

This clonotype was picked up a small number of times. Written as DNA, the CDR3 is TGCAGTGCTAGAGAGGGGGGAGCCACCGGGGAGCTGTTTTTT. It translates to CSAREGGATGELFF. The chain carries TRBV20-1 and TRBJ2-2, with D maybe TRBD2 (6 bases). V was trimmed by 0 bases and J by 4 bases, leaving 9 bases between them. CDR1 is DFQATT, CDR2 SNEGSKA, per germline (reference sequence). This CDR3 spans 14 amino acids.

V gene TRBV10-3 combines with J gene TRBJ2-2; 8 positions agree with TRBD1. The trim removed 0 bases at V and 4 bases at J, leaving 1 base unmatched. CDR3 length: 15 amino acids. Germline values: CDR1 ENHRY, CDR2 SYGVKD. Here the CDR3 reads CAISESTGGTGELFF. The CDR3 DNA reads TGTGCCATCAGTGAGTCCACAGGGGGCACCGGGGAGCTGTTTTTT.

This clonotype turned up a few times. The chain recombines TRBV5-1 with TRBJ2-2, with 9 bases that match TRBD1. V trimming: 4 bases; J trimming: 6 bases; junction bases outside the gene matches: 4. In germline, CDR1 is SGHRS, CDR2 YFSETQ. The CDR3 extends over 14 amino acids. The CDR3 nucleotides read TGCGCCAGCAGCCAGAGGACAGGGGCCGGGGAGCTGTTTTTT. Its protein product is CASSQRTGAGELFF.

Remarks on this clonotype: One junction end disagrees with the germline gene, perhaps due to a read error. The chain has TRBV5-1 and TRBJ2-3; 7 bases fit TRBD2. The CDR3 has 16 amino acids. Germline values: CDR1 SGHRS, CDR2 YFSETQ. CDR3 coding DNA: TGCACCAGCAGCCTAGGCGCACGGGGGGGCACAGATACGCAGTATTTT. It codes for CTSSLGARGGTDTQYF.